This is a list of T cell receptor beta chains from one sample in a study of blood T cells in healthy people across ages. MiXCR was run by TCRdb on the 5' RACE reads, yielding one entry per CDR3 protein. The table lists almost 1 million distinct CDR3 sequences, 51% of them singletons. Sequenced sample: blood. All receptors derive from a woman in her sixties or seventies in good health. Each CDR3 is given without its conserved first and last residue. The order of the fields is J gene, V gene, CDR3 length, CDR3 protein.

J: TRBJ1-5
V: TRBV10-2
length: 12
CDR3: ASSGGTGYQPQH

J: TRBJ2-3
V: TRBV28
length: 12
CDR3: ASSLDGRVNTQY

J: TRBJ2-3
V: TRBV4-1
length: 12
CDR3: ASSQLTSRDTQY

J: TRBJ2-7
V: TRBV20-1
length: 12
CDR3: SVGFGTIKDEQY

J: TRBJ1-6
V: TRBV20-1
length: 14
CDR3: SARVPGRAGNSPLH

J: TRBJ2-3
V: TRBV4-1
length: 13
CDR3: ASSAGTKPTDTQY

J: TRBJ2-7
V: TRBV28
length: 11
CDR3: ASSYPGMAEQY

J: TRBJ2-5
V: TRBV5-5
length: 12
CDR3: ASRPDRVQETQY

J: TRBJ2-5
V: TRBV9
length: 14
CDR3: ASSAQRVGTQETQY

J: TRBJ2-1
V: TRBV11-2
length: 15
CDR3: ASSFRVTKSSYNEQF

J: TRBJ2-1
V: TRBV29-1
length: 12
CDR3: SVEGPGGHNEQF

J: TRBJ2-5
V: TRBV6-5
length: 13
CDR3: ASSYRGTESETQY

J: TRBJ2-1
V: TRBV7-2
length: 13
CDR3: ASSSSGGLLHEQF

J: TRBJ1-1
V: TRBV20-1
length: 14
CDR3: SARDGAVWGNTEAF

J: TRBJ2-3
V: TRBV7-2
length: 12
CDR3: ASSLVQGADTQY

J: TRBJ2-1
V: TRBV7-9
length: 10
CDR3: ASSQRSGREF

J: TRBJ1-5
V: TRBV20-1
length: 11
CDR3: SASESSNQPQH

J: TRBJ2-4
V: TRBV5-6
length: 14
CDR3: ASSLIPDTSKNIQY

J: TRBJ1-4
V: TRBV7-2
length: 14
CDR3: ASSILARGANEKLF

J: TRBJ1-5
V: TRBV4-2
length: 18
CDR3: ASSLKPAGRGTYSNQPQH

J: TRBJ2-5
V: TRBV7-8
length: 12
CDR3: AGSPLAGVEEQY

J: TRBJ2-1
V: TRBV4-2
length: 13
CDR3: ASSQDGGEWNEQF

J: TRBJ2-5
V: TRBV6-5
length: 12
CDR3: ASRTGTSGGTQY

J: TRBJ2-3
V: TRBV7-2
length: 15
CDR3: ASSLAGAVSSTDTQY

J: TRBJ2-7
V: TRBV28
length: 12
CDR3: AARRARSTYEQY

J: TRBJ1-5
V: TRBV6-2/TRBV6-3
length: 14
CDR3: ASSYPPHRGNQPQH

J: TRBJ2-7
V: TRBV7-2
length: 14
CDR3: ASSLPSGLGTYEQY

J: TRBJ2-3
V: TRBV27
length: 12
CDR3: ASSEREPADTQY

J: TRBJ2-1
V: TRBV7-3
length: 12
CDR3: ASSPSESYNEQF

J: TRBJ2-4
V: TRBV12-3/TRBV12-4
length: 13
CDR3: ASSPSAEAKNIQY

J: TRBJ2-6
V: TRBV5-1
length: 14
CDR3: ASSPAGYSGANVLT

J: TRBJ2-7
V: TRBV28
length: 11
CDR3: ASELAGVRGQY

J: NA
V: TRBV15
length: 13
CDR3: ATGRVQGVENIQY

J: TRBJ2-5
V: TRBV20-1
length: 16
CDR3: SAPGRGLLDGVQETQY

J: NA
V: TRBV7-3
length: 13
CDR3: ASSFNGRGSETQY

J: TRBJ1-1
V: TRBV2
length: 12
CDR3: ASGLTGLNTEAF

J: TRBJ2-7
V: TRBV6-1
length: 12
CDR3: ASIEGGVSYEQY

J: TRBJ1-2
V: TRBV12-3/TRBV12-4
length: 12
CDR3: ASSHNTFGGRYT

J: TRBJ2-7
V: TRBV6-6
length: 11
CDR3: ASISDSAYEQY

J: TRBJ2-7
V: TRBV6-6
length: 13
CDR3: ASSPRTGTAYEQY

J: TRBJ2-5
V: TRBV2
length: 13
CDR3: ASSAQGILQETQY

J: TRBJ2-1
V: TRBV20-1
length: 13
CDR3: SASLGRLADNEQF

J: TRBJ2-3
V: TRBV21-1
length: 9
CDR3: ARDRPDTQY

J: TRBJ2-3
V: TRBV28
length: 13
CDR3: ASSPGTARIDTQY

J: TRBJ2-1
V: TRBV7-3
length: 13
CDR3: ASSLVPAGANEQF

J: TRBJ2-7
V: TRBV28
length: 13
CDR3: ASSLGTGPPYEQY

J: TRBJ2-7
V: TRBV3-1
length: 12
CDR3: ASSHTEAGREQY

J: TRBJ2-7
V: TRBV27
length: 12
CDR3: ASSPGTGYEEQY

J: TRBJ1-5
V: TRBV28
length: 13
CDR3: ASSLGVGGRQPQH

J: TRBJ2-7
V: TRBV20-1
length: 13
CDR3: SASRLAEASYEQY

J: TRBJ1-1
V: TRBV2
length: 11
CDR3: ASRFRGLIEAF

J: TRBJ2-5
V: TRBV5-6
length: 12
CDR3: ASSLEVARETQY

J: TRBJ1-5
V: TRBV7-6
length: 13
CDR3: ASSLESGGDQPQH